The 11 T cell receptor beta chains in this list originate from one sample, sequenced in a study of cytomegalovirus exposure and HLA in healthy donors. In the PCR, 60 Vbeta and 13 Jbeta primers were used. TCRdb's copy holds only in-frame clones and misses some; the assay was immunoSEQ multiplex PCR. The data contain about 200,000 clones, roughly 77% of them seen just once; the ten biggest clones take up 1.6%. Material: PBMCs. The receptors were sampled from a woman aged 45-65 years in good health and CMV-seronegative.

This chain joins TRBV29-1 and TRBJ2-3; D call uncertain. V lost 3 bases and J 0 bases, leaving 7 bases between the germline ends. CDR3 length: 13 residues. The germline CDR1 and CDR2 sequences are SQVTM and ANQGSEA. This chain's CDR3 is CSVEFSSTDTQYF. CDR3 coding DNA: TGCAGCGTTGAGTTCTCTAGCACAGATACGCAGTATTTT.

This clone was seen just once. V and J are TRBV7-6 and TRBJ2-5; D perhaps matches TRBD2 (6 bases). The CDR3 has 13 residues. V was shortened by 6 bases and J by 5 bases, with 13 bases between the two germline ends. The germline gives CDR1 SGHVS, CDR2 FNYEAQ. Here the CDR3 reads CASSPTRGETQYF. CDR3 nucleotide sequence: TGTGCCAGCAGTCCGACTAGAGGCGAGACCCAGTACTTC. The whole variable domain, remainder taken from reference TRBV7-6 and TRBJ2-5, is GAGVSQSPRYKVTKRGQDVALRCDPISGHVSLYWYRQALGQGPEFLTYFNYEAQQDKSGLPNDRFSAERPEGSISTLTIQRTEQRDSAMYRCASSPTRGETQYFGPGTRLLVL.

This CDR3 is CASSPAGGQGYEQYF. The CDR3 DNA follows: TGCGCCAGCAGCCCCGCGGGAGGGCAGGGGTACGAGCAGTACTTC. The rearrangement joins TRBV5-1 to TRBJ2-7; 9 bases align to TRBD2. The CDR3 spans 15 residues. Germline V gene data show CDR1 as SGHRS and CDR2 as YFSETQ. Germline trimming cut 4 bases from V and 4 bases from J; bases unmatched to any gene: 9.

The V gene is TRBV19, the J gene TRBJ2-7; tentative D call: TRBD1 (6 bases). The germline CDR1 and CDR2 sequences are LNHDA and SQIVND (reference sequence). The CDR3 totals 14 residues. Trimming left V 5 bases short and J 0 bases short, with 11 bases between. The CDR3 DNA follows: TGTGCCAGTAGTTGGCAGGGGTCCTCCTACGAGCAGTACTTC. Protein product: CASSWQGSSYEQYF.

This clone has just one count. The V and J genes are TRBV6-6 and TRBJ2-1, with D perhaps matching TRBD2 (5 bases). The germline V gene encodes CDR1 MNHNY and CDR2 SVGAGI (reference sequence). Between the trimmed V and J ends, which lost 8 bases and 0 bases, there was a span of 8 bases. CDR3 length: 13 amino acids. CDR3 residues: CASSEDSYNEQFF. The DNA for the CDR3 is TGTGCCAGCTCGGAGGACTCCTACAATGAGCAGTTCTTC.

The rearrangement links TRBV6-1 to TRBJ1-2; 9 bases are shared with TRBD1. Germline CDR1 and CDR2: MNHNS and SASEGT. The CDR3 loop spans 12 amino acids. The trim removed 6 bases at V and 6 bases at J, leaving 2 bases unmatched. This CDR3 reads CASSGQGNGYTF. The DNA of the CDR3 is TGTGCCAGCAGCGGACAGGGGAATGGCTACACCTTC.

The CDR3 spells CASTFPPGTYEQYF. In nucleotides, the CDR3 is TGTGCCAGCACCTTCCCGCCGGGTACCTACGAGCAGTACTTC. J is TRBJ2-7 and V is TRBV7-9; no firm D call. The CDR3 has 14 residues. CDR1 is SEHNR, CDR2 FQNEAQ, per germline (reference sequence). Trimming shortened V by 7 bases and J by 2 bases, and 15 bases separated the two germline ends.

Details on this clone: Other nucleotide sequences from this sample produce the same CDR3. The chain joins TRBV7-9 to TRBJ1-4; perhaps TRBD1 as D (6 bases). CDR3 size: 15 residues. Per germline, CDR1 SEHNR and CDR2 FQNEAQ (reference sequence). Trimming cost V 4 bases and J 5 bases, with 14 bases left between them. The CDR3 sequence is CASSSRQAVNEKLFF. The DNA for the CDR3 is TGTGCCAGCAGCTCCAGACAGGCTGTAAATGAAAAACTGTTTTTT.

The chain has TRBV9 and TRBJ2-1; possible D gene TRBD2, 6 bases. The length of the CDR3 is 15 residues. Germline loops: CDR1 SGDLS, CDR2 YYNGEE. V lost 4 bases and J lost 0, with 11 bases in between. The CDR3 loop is CASSFSGFSYNEQFF. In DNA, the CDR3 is TGTGCCAGCAGCTTTAGCGGATTCTCCTACAATGAGCAGTTCTTC. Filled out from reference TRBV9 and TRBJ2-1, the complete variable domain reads DSGVTQTPKHLITATGQRVTLRCSPRSGDLSVYWYQQSLDQGLQFLIQYYNGEERAKGNILERFSAQQFPDLHSELNLSSLELGDSALYFCASSFSGFSYNEQFFGPGTRLTVL.

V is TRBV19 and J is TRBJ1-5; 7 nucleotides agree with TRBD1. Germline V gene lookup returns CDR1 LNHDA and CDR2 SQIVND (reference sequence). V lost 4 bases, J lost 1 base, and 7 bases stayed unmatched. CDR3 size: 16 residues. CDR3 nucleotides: TGTGCCAGTAGTAAACAGACAGGGAGGAGCAATCAGCCCCAGCATTTT. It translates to CASSKQTGRSNQPQHF.

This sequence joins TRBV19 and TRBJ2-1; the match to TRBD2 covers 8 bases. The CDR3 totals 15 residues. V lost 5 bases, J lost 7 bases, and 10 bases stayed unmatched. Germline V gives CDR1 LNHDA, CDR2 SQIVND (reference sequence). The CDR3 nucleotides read TGTGCCAGTAGTCGGGGCGGGAGGTCTCAGAATGAGCAGTTCTTC. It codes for CASSRGGRSQNEQFF.